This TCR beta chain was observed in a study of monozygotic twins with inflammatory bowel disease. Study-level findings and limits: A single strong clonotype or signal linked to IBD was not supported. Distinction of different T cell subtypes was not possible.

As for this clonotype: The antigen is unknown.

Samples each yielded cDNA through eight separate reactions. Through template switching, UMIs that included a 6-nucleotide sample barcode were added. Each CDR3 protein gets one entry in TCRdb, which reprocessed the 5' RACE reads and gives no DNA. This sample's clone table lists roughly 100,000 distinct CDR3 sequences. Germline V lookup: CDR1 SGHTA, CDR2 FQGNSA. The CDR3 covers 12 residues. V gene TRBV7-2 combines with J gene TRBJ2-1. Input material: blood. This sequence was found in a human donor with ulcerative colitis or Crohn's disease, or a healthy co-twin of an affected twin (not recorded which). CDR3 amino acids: CASSFGVNEQFF.